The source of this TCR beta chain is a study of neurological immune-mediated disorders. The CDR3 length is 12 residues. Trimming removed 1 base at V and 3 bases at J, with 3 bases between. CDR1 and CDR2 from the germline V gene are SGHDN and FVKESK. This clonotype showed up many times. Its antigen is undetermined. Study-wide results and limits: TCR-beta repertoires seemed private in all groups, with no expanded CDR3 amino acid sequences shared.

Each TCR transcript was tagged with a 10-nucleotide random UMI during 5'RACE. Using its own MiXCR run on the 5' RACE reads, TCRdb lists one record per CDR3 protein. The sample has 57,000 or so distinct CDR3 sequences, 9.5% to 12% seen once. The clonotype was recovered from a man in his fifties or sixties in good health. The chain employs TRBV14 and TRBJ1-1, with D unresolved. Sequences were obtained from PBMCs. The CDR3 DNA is TGTGCCAGCAGCCAAGTACACACTGAAGCTTTCTTT. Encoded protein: CASSQVHTEAFF. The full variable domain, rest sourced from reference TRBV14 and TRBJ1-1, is EAGVTQFPSHSVIEKGQTVTLRCDPISGHDNLYWYRRVMGKEIKFLLHFVKESKQDESGMPNNRFLAERTGGTYSTLKVQPAELEDSGVYFCASSQVHTEAFFGQGTRLTVV.